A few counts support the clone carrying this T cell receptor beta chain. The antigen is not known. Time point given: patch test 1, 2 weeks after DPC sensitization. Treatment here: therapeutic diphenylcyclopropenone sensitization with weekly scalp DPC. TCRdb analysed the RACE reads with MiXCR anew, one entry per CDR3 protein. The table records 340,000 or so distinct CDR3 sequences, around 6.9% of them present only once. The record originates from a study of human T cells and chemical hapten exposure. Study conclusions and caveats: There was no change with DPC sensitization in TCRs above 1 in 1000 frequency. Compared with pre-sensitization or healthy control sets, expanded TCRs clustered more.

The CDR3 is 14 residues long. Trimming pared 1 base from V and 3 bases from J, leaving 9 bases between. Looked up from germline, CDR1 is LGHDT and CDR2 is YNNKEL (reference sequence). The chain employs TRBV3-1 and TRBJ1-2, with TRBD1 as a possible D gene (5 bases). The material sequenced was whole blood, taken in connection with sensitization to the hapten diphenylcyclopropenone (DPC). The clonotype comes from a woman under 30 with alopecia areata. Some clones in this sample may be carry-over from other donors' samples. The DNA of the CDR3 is TGTGCCAGCAGCCAAGGTCGCAGGGACTATGGCTACACCTTC. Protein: CASSQGRRDYGYTF.